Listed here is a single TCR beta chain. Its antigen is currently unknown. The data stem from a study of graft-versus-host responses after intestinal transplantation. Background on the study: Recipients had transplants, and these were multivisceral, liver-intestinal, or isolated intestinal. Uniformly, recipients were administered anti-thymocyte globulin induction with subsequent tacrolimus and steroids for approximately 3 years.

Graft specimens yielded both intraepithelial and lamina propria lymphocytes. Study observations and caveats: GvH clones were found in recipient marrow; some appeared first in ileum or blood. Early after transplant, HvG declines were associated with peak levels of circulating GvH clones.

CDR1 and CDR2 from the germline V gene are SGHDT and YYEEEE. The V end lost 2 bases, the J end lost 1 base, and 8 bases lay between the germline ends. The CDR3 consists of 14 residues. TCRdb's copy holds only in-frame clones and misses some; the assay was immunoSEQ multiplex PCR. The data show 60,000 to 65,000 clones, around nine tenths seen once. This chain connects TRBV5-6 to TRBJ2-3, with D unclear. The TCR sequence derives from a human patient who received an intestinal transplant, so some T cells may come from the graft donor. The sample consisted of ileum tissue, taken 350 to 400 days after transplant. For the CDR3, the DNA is TGTGCCAGCAGCTTTGAGGCCCGCACAGATACGCAGTATTTT. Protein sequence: CASSFEARTDTQYF.